What follows are 10 T cell receptor beta chains derived from one specimen sequenced in a study of molecular identifiers for immune sequencing clone quantification. MiXCR, run by TCRdb on the PCR reads, gives a single entry per CDR3 protein. The sample yields roughly 630,000 distinct CDR3 sequences, 25% seen once. The sequenced sample consisted of naive CD8+ T cells from blood, with Jurkat cell RNA spiked in. Subset described: FACS-sorted CD8+CD4-CCR7+CD45RA+ naive T cells. These receptors came from a human donor in good health. Some libraries in this study had Jurkat cell RNA spiked in.

The J gene is TRBJ2-7, the V gene TRBV4-3; no definite D call. Germline V lookup: CDR1 LGHNA, CDR2 YSLEER. CDR3 length: 17 residues. With 0 bases removed from V and 3 bases from J, the gap between germline ends came to 18 bases. DNA for the CDR3: TGCGCCAGCAGCCAAGATAGGCCTACTACTTTCCTCTACGAGCAGTACTTC. Protein sequence: CASSQDRPTTFLYEQYF.

There are many counts of this clonotype. One end of the junction fails to match germline, which may point to a read error. This rearrangement joins TRBV19 to TRBJ2-7; TRBD1 matches 7 bases. The CDR3 extends over 14 amino acids. Germline V gives CDR1 LNHDA, CDR2 SQIVND (reference sequence). The chain's CDR3 is CASSIGTASYEQYF. The CDR3 DNA is TGTGCCAGTAGCATAGGGACAGCTTCCTACGAGCAGTACTTC.

This clonotype was observed at least ten times. The CDR3 spells CASSLKGLAYEQYF. DNA for the CDR3: TGCGCCAGCAGCTTGAAGGGCCTAGCGTACGAGCAGTACTTC. This sequence joins TRBV5-1 and TRBJ2-7, with a tentative D call TRBD2 (6 bases). The CDR3 loop spans 14 amino acids. V lost 1 base to trimming and J lost 4 bases, with 12 bases between them. Germline V gives CDR1 SGHRS, CDR2 YFSETQ.

The chain recombines TRBV4-2 with TRBJ2-1; the match to TRBD2 covers 7 bases. Trimming cost V 1 base and J 7 bases; bases outside gene matches: 7. Germline values: CDR1 LGHNA, CDR2 YNFKEQ. The CDR3 is made up of 15 amino acids. This CDR3 is CASSQVSGWVNEQFF. In DNA form, the CDR3 reads TGTGCCAGCAGCCAAGTTAGCGGGTGGGTTAATGAGCAGTTCTTC.

This clonotype was seen repeatedly, ten times or more. V gene TRBV13 combines with J gene TRBJ2-3; D is possibly TRBD2 (7 bases). The germline V gene encodes CDR1 PRHDT and CDR2 FYEKMQ (reference sequence). V was shortened by 4 bases and J by 6 bases, with 23 bases between the two germline ends. This CDR3 has 17 amino acids. In nucleotides, the CDR3 is TGTGCCAGCAGCTCTCGAAGGGGGGGCCGACAATTTGATACGCAGTATTTT. Translation gives CASSSRRGGRQFDTQYF.

This clonotype was observed many times. The chain is built from TRBV5-4 and TRBJ1-5; a possible D gene is TRBD1 (5 bases). Germline loops: CDR1 SGHNT, CDR2 YYREEE (reference sequence). V lost 7 bases and J lost 6, with 26 bases in between. This CDR3 comprises 17 residues. CDR3 in amino acids: CASGAAQPAPSSQPQHF. The CDR3 nucleotides read TGTGCCAGCGGGGCGGCCCAGCCTGCACCCAGTTCTCAGCCCCAGCATTTT.

This clonotype has ten or more counts. V and J are TRBV30 and TRBJ2-7; TRBD2 agrees at 14 bases. V was pared by 5 bases and J by 6 bases, with 6 bases of the junction left unmatched. This CDR3 contains 14 residues. CDR1 and CDR2 from the germline V gene are GTSNPN and SVGIG (reference sequence). The CDR3 sequence is CAWGTSGSTVEQYF. DNA of the CDR3: TGTGCCTGGGGGACTAGCGGGAGTACGGTCGAGCAGTACTTC. Supplemented by reference TRBV30 and TRBJ2-7, the full variable domain reads SQTIHQWPATLVQPVGSPLSLECTVEGTSNPNLYWYRQAAGRGLQLLFYSVGIGQISSEVPQNLSASRPQDRQFILSSKKLLLSDSGFYLCAWGTSGSTVEQYFGPGTRLTVT.

This clonotype has more than one count but fewer than ten. The J gene is TRBJ2-7, the V gene TRBV30, with 9 bases matching TRBD1. The junction had 8 bases not matched to a gene; V was cut back by 5 bases and J by 6 bases. CDR3 size: 13 residues. Germline V gene sequence: CDR1 GTSNPN, CDR2 SVGIG (reference sequence). The CDR3 DNA reads TGTGCCTGGGAGGACAGGGGAAGTTTCGAGCAGTACTTC. This codes for CAWEDRGSFEQYF.

In its sample, this clonotype was seen a few times. This chain connects TRBV2 to TRBJ2-1, with 9 bases aligning to TRBD2. The CDR3 runs 15 residues. V gave up 5 bases and J gave up 6 bases; unmatched junction bases: 8. Germline V gives CDR1 SNHLY, CDR2 FYNNEI. The CDR3 sequence is CASSYPGLAGNEQFF. The DNA of the CDR3 is TGTGCCAGCAGTTACCCGGGACTAGCAGGCAATGAGCAGTTCTTC.

The sample holds a few counts of this clonotype. The J gene is TRBJ1-5, the V gene TRBV20-1; no firm D call. This CDR3 is 15 amino acids long. Trimming removed 3 bases at V and 3 bases at J, with 15 bases between. CDR1 is DFQATT and CDR2 is SNEGSKA in the germline V gene (reference sequence). In DNA, the CDR3 is TGCAGTGCTAGGTCCCTCGAGAGGATCAATCAGCCCCAGCATTTT. It is translated as CSARSLERINQPQHF.